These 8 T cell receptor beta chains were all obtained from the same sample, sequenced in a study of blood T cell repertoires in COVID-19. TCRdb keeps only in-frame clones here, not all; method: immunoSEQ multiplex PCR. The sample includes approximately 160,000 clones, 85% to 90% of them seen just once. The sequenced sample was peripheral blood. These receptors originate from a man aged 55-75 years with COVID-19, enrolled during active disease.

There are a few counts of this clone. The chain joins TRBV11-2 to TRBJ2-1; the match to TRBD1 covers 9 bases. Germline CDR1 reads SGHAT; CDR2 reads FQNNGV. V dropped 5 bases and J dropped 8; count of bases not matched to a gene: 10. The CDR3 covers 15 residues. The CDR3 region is CASSLGQGTFDEQFF. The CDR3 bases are TGTGCCAGCAGCCTGGGACAGGGAACATTCGATGAGCAGTTCTTC.

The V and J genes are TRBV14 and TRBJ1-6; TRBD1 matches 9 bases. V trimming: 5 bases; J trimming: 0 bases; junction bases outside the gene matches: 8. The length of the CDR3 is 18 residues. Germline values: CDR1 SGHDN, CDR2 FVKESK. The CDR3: CASSMLTGGFSYNSPLHF. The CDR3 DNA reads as TGTGCCAGCAGCATGCTGACAGGGGGGTTCTCCTATAATTCACCCCTCCACTTT.

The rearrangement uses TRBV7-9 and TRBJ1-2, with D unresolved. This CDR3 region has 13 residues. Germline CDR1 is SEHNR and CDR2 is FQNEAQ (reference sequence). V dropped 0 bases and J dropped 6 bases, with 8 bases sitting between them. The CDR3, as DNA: TGTGCCAGCAGCTTAGCTGGGGAGAATGGCTACACCTTC. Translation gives CASSLAGENGYTF.

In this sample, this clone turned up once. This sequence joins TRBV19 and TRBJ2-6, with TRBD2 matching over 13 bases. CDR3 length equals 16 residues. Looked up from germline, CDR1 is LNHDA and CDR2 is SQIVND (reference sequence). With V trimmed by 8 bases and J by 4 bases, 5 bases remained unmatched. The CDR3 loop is CASQLAGGLGANVLTF. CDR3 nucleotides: TGTGCCAGTCAACTAGCGGGGGGGCTCGGGGCCAACGTCCTGACTTTC.

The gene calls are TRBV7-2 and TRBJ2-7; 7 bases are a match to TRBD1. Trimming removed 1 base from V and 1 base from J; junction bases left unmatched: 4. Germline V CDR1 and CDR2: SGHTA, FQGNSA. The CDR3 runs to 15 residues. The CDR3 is CASSLVVTGSYEQYF. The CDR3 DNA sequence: TGTGCCAGCAGCTTAGTGGTGACAGGGTCCTACGAGCAGTACTTC.

The CDR3 region has the DNA TGTGCCAGCAGTTTTTCCCAGACCTACGAGCAGTACTTC. This encodes CASSFSQTYEQYF. The chain links TRBV28 to TRBJ2-7; D not certain. V was shortened by 3 bases and J by 2 bases, with 8 bases between the two germline ends. The V gene's germline CDR1 is MDHEN and CDR2 SYDVKM. The CDR3 spans 13 residues. The whole variable domain, filled in from reference TRBV28 and TRBJ2-7, reads DVKVTQSSRYLVKRTGEKVFLECVQDMDHENMFWYRQDPGLGLRLIYFSYDVKMKEKGDIPEGYSVSREKKERFSLILESASTNQTSMYLCASSFSQTYEQYFGPGTRLTVT.

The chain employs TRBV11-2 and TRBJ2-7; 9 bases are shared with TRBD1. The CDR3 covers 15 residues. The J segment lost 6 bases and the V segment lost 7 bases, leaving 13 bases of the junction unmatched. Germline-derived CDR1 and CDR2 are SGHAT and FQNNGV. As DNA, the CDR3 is TGTGCCAGCACCCCAAATTGGGACAGGGTGCTCGAGCAGTACTTC. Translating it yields CASTPNWDRVLEQYF.

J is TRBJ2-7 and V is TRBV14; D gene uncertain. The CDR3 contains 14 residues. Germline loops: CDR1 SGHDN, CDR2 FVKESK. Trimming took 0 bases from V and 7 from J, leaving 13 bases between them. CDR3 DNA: TGTGCCAGCAGCCAAGATTTAAGTTCTCGGGAGCAGTACTTC. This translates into CASSQDLSSREQYF.